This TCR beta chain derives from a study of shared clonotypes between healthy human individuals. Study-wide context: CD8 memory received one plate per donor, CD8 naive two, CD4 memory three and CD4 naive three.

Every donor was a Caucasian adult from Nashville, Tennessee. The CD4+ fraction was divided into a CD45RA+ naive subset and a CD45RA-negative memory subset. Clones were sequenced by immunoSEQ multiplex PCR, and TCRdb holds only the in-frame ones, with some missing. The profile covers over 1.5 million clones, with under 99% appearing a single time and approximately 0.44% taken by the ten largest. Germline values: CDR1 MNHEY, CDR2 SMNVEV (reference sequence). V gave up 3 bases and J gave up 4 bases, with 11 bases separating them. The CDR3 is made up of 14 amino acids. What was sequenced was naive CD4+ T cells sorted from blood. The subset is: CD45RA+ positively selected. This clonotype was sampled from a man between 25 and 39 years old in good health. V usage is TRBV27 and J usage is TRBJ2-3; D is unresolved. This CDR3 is CASSFSLVSDTQYF. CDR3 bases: TGTGCCAGCAGTTTTAGTTTAGTCTCAGATACGCAGTATTTT.